These T cell receptor beta chains were read from a single sample in a study of cytomegalovirus exposure and HLA in healthy donors. The table came from immunoSEQ multiplex PCR; TCRdb's copy has only in-frame clones and leaves some out. The table shows more than 100,000 clones, with roughly 80% occurring only once. The specimen sequenced was PBMCs. The source of these receptors is a man younger than 40 in good health and CMV-seronegative. Both conserved end residues are part of each CDR3. A D gene is named only where the DNA matches it firmly. Rows may omit the clone size; those that give it use once, few, many or a size class.

len | j_gene | abundance | v_gene | d_gene | CDR3aa | CDR3nt
17 | TRBJ2-5 | once | TRBV28 | TRBD2 | CASSLSRRGGPQETQYF | TGTGCCAGCAGTTTATCGCGGCGGGGGGGCCCTCAAGAGACCCAGTACTTC
11 | TRBJ2-7 | once | TRBV20-1 | NA | CSAGSGQRQYF | TGCAGTGCCGGATCCGGACAGCGACAGTACTTC
17 | TRBJ1-1 | NA | TRBV28 | NA | CASSLRGTTLWDTEAFF | TGTGCCAGCAGTTTAAGGGGGACCACCCTGTGGGACACTGAAGCTTTCTTT
16 | TRBJ2-7 | NA | TRBV21-1 | NA | CARNRLGTIADYEQYF | TGTGCCAGGAATCGTTTAGGCACCATAGCGGACTACGAGCAGTACTTC
15 | TRBJ2-6 | NA | TRBV28 | NA | CASSVQISGANVLTF | TGTGCCAGCAGTGTACAGATCTCTGGGGCCAACGTCCTGACTTTC
14 | TRBJ2-7 | NA | TRBV5-6 | TRBD1 | CASRGGLLSYEQYF | TGTGCCAGCCGAGGGGGCTTGCTTTCCTACGAGCAGTACTTC
14 | TRBJ1-2 | NA | TRBV28 | NA | CASSSTLTLKGYTF | TGTGCCAGCAGTTCGACACTCACACTTAAGGGCTACACCTTC
12 | TRBJ1-2 | NA | TRBV28 | NA | CASSFRNQGYTF | TGTGCCAGCAGTTTCAGGAATCAAGGCTACACCTTC
15 | TRBJ2-2 | once | TRBV7-2 | TRBD2 | CASSPGLAGTGELFF | TGTGCCAGCAGCCCGGGACTAGCGGGCACCGGGGAGCTGTTTTTT
15 | TRBJ1-1 | NA | TRBV27 | TRBD1 | CASSLPDRENTEAFF | TGTGCCAGCAGCCTTCCCGACAGGGAGAACACTGAAGCTTTCTTT
15 | TRBJ2-3 | NA | TRBV9 | TRBD1 | CASSVEGTGKDTQYF | TGTGCCAGCAGCGTAGAAGGGACAGGGAAAGATACGCAGTATTTT
17 | TRBJ1-2 | NA | TRBV18 | TRBD1 | CASSPQGGTGAFYGYTF | TGTGCCAGCTCACCACAAGGGGGGACAGGGGCCTTCTATGGCTACACCTTC
16 | TRBJ1-1 | NA | TRBV7-9 | NA | CASSPPFRQAVTEAFF | TGTGCCAGCAGCCCTCCTTTTAGGCAAGCGGTGACTGAAGCTTTCTTT
12 | TRBJ1-2 | NA | TRBV29-1 | NA | CSVPYPVYGYTF | TGCAGCGTCCCTTATCCTGTCTATGGCTACACCTTC
18 | TRBJ2-3 | NA | TRBV4-3 | TRBD2 | CASSQESYSGGDTDTQYF | TGCGCCAGCAGCCAAGAGTCTTATAGCGGGGGGGATACAGATACGCAGTATTTT
13 | TRBJ2-7 | NA | TRBV18 | NA | CASSPPGLSEQYF | TGTGCCAGCTCACCACCGGGACTGAGCGAGCAGTACTTC
15 | TRBJ2-7 | once | TRBV6-5 | NA | CASSTGPSWGDEQYF | TGTGCCAGCAGCACTGGACCCTCGTGGGGAGACGAGCAGTACTTC
18 | TRBJ2-3 | NA | TRBV7-8 | TRBD2 | CASSLGLAGASSTDTQYF | TGTGCCAGCAGCTTAGGGCTAGCGGGAGCCTCTAGCACAGATACGCAGTATTTT
16 | TRBJ2-2 | NA | TRBV5-1 | NA | CASSLGLGANTGELFF | TGCGCCAGCAGCTTGGGCCTCGGGGCGAACACCGGGGAGCTGTTTTTT
14 | TRBJ2-1 | NA | TRBV5-1 | NA | CASSQQGIDNEQFF | TGCGCCAGCTCCCAGCAGGGGATCGACAATGAGCAGTTCTTC
16 | TRBJ2-1 | NA | TRBV7-9 | TRBD2 | CASSPASGGGYNEQFF | TGTGCCAGCAGCCCGGCTAGCGGGGGCGGCTACAATGAGCAGTTCTTC
15 | TRBJ2-1 | NA | TRBV5-4 | NA | CASSLDSGSYNEQFF | TGTGCCAGCAGCTTGGACTCGGGCTCCTACAATGAGCAGTTCTTC
16 | TRBJ1-5 | NA | TRBV28 | TRBD1 | CASRAGTGTQGQPQHF | TGTGCCAGCAGGGCCGGGACAGGGACCCAGGGGCAGCCCCAGCATTTT
14 | TRBJ2-5 | NA | TRBV27 | TRBD2 | CASKRGGLGETQYF | TGTGCCAGCAAGCGGGGGGGCCTGGGAGAGACCCAGTACTTC
14 | TRBJ1-2 | NA | TRBV7-9 | TRBD1 | CASSPGTGGYGYTF | TGTGCCAGCAGCCCAGGGACAGGGGGCTATGGCTACACCTTC
14 | TRBJ1-1 | once | TRBV10-3 | NA | CAISQQGPNTEAFF | TGTGCCATCAGTCAACAGGGACCGAACACTGAAGCTTTCTTT
14 | TRBJ1-4 | NA | TRBV4-2 | NA | CASSQELRDEKLFF | TGTGCCAGCAGCCAAGAGTTAAGAGATGAAAAACTGTTTTTT
14 | TRBJ1-1 | NA | TRBV5-1 | TRBD1 | CASSGTGPRNEAFF | TGCGCCAGCAGCGGGACAGGGCCACGGAATGAAGCTTTCTTT
19 | TRBJ1-1 | NA | TRBV1 | NA | CTSSQDRGDTEKANTEAFF | TGCACCAGCAGCCAAGATCGGGGGGACACCGAAAAGGCGAACACTGAAGCTTTCTTT
15 | TRBJ2-1 | once | TRBV11-3 | TRBD2 | CASSSGLAGGNEQFF | TGTGCCAGCAGCTCGGGACTAGCGGGGGGCAATGAGCAGTTCTTC
13 | TRBJ1-5 | NA | TRBV11-2 | NA | CASGRGSNQPQHF | TGTGCCAGCGGGCGAGGGAGCAATCAGCCCCAGCATTTT
15 | TRBJ2-5 | NA | TRBV7-9 | NA | CASSLLLGAEETQYF | TGTGCCAGCAGCTTACTCTTAGGGGCGGAAGAGACCCAGTACTTC
12 | TRBJ2-7 | NA | TRBV11-3 | NA | CASSRETGEQYF | TGTGCCAGCAGCAGAGAGACAGGCGAGCAGTACTTC
14 | TRBJ1-1 | NA | TRBV6-5 | TRBD1 | CATWTGRGNTEAFF | TGTGCCACCTGGACAGGAAGGGGGAACACTGAAGCTTTCTTT
16 | TRBJ2-3 | NA | TRBV5-4 | NA | CASSLAPGTSTDTQYF | TGTGCCAGCAGCTTGGCCCCCGGGACATCCACAGATACGCAGTATTTT
19 | TRBJ2-1 | NA | TRBV10-3 | TRBD2 | CAISERWTSGVLGYNEQFF | TGTGCCATCAGTGAGAGGTGGACTAGCGGGGTTTTGGGGTACAATGAGCAGTTCTTC
15 | TRBJ1-1 | NA | TRBV9 | NA | CASSVDGRADTEAFF | TGTGCCAGCAGCGTAGACGGGAGGGCGGACACTGAAGCTTTCTTT
14 | TRBJ1-6 | once | TRBV5-6 | NA | CASSFPLKNSPLHF | TGTGCCAGCAGCTTTCCCCTAAAGAATTCACCCCTCCACTTT
14 | TRBJ1-2 | once | TRBV5-4 | TRBD1 | CASSLRDRVIGYTF | TGTGCCAGCAGCTTGCGGGACAGGGTTATAGGCTACACCTTC
12 | TRBJ1-2 | NA | TRBV2 | TRBD1 | CAIRDRDYGYTF | TGTGCCATTCGGGACAGAGATTATGGCTACACCTTC
15 | TRBJ2-1 | NA | TRBV18 | TRBD1 | CASSPADRGYNEQFF | TGTGCCAGCTCACCTGCGGACAGGGGCTACAATGAGCAGTTCTTC